A selection of T cell receptor beta chains follows, all from one sample in a study of OX40 agonist ivuxolimab in advanced cancers. Clones were sequenced by immunoSEQ multiplex PCR, and TCRdb holds only the in-frame ones, with some missing. The sample lists 25,000 to 30,000 clones, around 90% occurring once. Sample: CD4+ or CD8+ T cells sorted from blood, taken in a trial of the OX40 agonist ivuxolimab. These receptors were obtained from an adult with an advanced solid tumor such as melanoma, head and neck, liver or kidney cancer. The conserved cysteine and the conserved F or W are not part of the CDR3 here. Clone size is stated in some rows and not others, as once, few, many or a class when expanded.

clone_size v_call cdr3_aa
NA TRBV21-1 ASSTSRVTGTGYNEQF
NA TRBV4-1 ASSQDHVGGGDWLFSYEQY
NA TRBV25-1 ASSGDGRTRKVQETQY
NA TRBV2 ASTSYEQY
NA TRBV9 ASSVARAGGSSGANVLT
NA TRBV19 ASSNEPGGYNEQF
NA TRBV4-2 ASSPGRGGNQPQH
NA TRBV4-2 ASSQERDSNTGELF
NA TRBV14 ASSQAKGVAYEQY
NA TRBV7-9 ASSSTRDREGSLYEQY
NA TRBV7-2 ASSTNSYEQY
NA TRBV6-4 ASSQLAGEGNEQF
NA TRBV27 ASSFRGGHNEQF
NA TRBV4-3 ASSQDDRGYGYT
NA TRBV7-9 ASSGGTDIYYEQY
once TRBV2 ASTAGGPVDEQF
NA TRBV6-1 ASTPRDRQNYGYT
NA TRBV27 ASRPQGAGTGELF
NA TRBV7-6 ASSLGGWGTEAF
NA TRBV7-9 ASSLSGLNTEAF
NA TRBV6-1 ASASGWDEQF
NA TRBV7-3 ASSARDYSNQPQH
NA TRBV7-9 ASSLGEEHSGNTIY
NA TRBV12-5 ASGPPGTSGRNEQF
NA TRBV7-9 ASSLRGLAGGLQETQY
NA TRBV7-2 ASSLSGGAGTQY
NA TRBV6-1 ASRAQDKPYEQY
NA TRBV4-2 ASSQDGVSTLAKNIQY
NA TRBV19 ASSPQGTGRRNTEAF
NA TRBV29-1 SVGPGQGAGGANVLT
NA TRBV5-6 ASSSGTLGEQY
NA TRBV5-1 ASSFGQGSGRGSLNEQF
NA TRBV9 ASSVGKNNEQF
NA TRBV11-2 ASSLDLGQPYEQY
NA TRBV12-5 ASGSPFQGKTDTQY
NA TRBV4-1 ASSQERTGGLNEQY
NA TRBV27 ASSLGGAGYGYT
NA TRBV6-5 ASSWAGTQPQH
NA TRBV7-2 ASSLVAYEQY
NA TRBV18 ASSPQGGKLF
NA TRBV18 ASSPPPGNTGELF
NA TRBV29-1 SVKANTEAF
NA TRBV6-1 ASGVSGSYEQY
NA TRBV7-9 ASSSRTGYEQY
NA TRBV6-5 ASRSGTGSGYT
NA TRBV4-3 ASSQDLEVSYGYT
once TRBV7-8 ASSFRQAYQETQY
NA TRBV18 ASSPDGDNEKLF
NA TRBV7-9 ASSLEGQGVGETQY
NA TRBV6-1 ASSEVPSIYEQY
NA TRBV6-1 ASSEALGGGGTQY
NA TRBV7-9 ASSYSGTAYEQY
NA TRBV7-6 ASSLDIGFSAVQETQY
NA TRBV7-2 ASSFLSDREQY
NA TRBV19 ASSWGLGNEQF
NA TRBV10-3 AISDPGTGQETQY
NA TRBV6-6 ASSHPDSKNEQF
NA TRBV4-2 ASSQDRGRPSYEQY
NA TRBV5-6 ASSWAGTEYYGYT